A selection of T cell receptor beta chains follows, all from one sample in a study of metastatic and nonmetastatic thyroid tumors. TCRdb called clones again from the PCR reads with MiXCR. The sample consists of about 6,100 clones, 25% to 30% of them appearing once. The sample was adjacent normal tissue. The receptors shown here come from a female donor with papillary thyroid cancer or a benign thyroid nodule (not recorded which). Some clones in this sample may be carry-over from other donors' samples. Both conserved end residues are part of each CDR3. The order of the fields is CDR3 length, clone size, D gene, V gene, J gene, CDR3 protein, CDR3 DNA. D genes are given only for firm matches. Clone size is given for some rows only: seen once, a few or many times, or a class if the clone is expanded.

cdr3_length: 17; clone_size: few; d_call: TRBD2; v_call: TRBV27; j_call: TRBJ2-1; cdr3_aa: CASSLILAGGPGNEQFF; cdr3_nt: TGTGCCAGCAGTTTAATACTAGCGGGAGGGCCGGGTAATGAGCAGTTCTTC
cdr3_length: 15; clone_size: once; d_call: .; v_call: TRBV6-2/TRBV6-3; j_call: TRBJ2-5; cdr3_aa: CASYLIAWAQETQYF; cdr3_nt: TGTGCCAGCTATCTCATAGCGTGGGCGCAGGAGACCCAGTACTTC
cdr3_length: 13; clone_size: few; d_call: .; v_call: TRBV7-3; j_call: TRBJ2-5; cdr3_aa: CASSSDPEETQYF; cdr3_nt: TGTGCCAGCAGCAGTGACCCCGAAGAGACCCAGTACTTC
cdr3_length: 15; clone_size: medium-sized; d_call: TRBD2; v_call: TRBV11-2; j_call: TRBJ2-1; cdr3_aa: CASSLASGFNNEQFF; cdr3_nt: TGTGCCAGCAGCTTAGCTAGCGGGTTCAACAATGAGCAGTTCTTC
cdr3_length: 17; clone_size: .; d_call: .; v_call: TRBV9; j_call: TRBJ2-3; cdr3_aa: CASSGDPRAGTTDTQYF; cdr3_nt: TGTGCCAGCAGCGGAGATCCTAGGGCGGGGACCACAGATACGCAGTATTTT
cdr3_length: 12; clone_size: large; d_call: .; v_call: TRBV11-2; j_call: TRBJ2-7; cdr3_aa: CASSPPGYEQYF; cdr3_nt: TGTGCCAGCAGCCCCCCGGGCTACGAGCAGTACTTC
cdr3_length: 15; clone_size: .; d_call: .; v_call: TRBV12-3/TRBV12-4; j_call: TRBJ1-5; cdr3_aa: CASSLEGSSNQPQHF; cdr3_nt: TGTGCCAGCAGTTTGGAAGGCAGCAGCAATCAGCCCCAGCATTTT
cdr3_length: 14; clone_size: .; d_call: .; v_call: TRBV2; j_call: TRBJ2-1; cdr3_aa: CASTRLAAGNEQFF; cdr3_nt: TGTGCCAGCACCCGTTTAGCGGCAGGCAATGAGCAGTTCTTC
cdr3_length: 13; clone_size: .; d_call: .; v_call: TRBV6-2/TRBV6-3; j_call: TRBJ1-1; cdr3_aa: CASSYSVNTEAFF; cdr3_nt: TGTGCCAGCAGTTACTCGGTGAACACTGAAGCTTTCTTT
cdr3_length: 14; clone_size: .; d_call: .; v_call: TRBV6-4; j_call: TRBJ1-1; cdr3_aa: CASSYGGLNTEAFF; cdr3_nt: TGTGCCAGCAGCTACGGGGGCTTGAACACTGAAGCTTTCTTT
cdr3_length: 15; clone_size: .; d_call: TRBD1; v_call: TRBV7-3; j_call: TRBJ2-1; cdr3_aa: CASSLRQGVNNEQFF; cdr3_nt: TGTGCCAGCAGCTTACGACAGGGGGTCAACAATGAGCAGTTCTTC
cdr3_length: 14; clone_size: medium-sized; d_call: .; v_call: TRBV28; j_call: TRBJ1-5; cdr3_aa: CASRGHLGAQPQHF; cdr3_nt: TGTGCCAGTCGAGGACACCTGGGCGCTCAGCCCCAGCATTTT
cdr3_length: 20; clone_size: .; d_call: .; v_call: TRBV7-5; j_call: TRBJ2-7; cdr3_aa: CIFVLVVPGIVGEKSYEQYF; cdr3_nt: .
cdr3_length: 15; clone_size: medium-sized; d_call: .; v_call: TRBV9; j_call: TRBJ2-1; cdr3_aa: CASSVNPSTDNEQFF; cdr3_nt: TGTGCCAGCAGCGTAAACCCCAGTACAGACAATGAGCAGTTCTTC
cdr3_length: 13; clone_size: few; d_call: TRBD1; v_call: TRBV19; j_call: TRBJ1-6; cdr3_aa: CASSSREGAEDFF; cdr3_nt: TGTGCCAGTAGTAGCAGGGAGGGGGCTGAAGACTTCTTT
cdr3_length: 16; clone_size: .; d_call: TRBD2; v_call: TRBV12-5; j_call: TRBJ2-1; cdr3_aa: CASGLDRLAGTNEQFF; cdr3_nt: TGTGCTAGTGGTTTGGACCGACTAGCGGGAACCAATGAGCAGTTCTTC
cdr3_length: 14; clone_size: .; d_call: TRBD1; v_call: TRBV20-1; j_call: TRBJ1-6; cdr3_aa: CSASRDRGNSPLHF; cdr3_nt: TGCAGTGCTAGTCGGGACAGGGGCAATTCACCCCTCCACTTT
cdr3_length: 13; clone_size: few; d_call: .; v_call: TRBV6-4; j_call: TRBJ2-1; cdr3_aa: CASSAGLHNEQFF; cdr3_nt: TGTGCCAGCAGTGCGGGACTTCACAATGAGCAGTTCTTC
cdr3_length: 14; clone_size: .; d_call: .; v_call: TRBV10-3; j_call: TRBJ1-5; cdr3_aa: CAIGTGDSNQPQHF; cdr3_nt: TGTGCCATCGGAACAGGTGATAGCAATCAGCCCCAGCATTTT
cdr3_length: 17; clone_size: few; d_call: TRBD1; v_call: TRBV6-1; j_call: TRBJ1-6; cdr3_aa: CASSPTGIDRNNSPLHF; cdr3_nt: TGTGCCAGCAGTCCGACAGGGATTGATAGGAATAATTCACCCCTCCACTTT
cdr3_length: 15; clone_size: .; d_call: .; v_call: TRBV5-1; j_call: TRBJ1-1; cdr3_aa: CASSLLQGPESEAFF; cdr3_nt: TGCGCCAGCAGCTTGTTACAGGGCCCGGAATCTGAAGCTTTCTTT
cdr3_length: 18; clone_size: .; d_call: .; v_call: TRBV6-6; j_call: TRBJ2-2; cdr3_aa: CASYTLRMDTRNTGELFF; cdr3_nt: TGTGCAAGCTATACCCTAAGGATGGACACCAGAAACACCGGGGAGCTGTTTTTT
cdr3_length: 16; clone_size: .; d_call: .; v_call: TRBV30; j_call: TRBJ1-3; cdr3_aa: CAWSSTETSPGNTIYF; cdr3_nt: TGTGCCTGGAGTAGTACGGAGACATCACCTGGAAACACCATATATTTT
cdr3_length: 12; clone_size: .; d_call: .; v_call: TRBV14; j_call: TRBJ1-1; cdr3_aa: CASSHVDRKAFF; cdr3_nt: TGTGCCAGCAGCCATGTGGACAGAAAAGCTTTCTTT
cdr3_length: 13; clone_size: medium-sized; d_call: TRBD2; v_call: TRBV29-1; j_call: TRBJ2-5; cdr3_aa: CSVTSGIQETQYF; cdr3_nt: TGCAGCGTGACTAGCGGGATACAAGAGACCCAGTACTTC
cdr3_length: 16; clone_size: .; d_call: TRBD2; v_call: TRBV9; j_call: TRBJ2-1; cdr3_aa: CASSGELAGGYNEQFF; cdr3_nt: TGTGCCAGCAGCGGTGAGCTAGCGGGGGGTTACAATGAGCAGTTCTTC
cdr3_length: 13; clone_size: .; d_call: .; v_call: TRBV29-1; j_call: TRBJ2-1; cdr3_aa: CSGRGLDYNEQFF; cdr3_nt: TGCAGCGGCCGGGGACTGGACTACAATGAGCAGTTCTTC
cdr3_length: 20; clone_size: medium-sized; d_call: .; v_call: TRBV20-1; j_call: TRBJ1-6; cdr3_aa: CSARDASANALSSYNSPLHF; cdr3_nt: TGCAGTGCTAGAGATGCGTCGGCGAACGCCCTGAGCTCCTATAATTCACCCCTCCACTTT
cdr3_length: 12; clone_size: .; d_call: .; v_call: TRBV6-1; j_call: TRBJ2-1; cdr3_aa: CASKNRLNEQFF; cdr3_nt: TGTGCCAGCAAAAACCGACTTAATGAGCAGTTCTTC
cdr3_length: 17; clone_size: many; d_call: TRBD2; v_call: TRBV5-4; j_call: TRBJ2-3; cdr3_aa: CASRGGVGPHNTDTQYF; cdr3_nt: TGTGCCAGCAGGGGGGGGGTTGGGCCTCACAACACAGATACGCAGTATTTT
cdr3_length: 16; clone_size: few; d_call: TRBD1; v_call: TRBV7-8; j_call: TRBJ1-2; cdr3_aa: CASSGTGGALQNGYTF; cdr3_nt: TGTGCCAGCAGCGGGACAGGGGGCGCGCTCCAAAATGGCTACACCTTC
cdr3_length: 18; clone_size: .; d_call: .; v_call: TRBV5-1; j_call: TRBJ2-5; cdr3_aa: CASSLPVVTIADQETQYF; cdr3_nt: TGCGCCAGCAGCTTGCCGGTGGTTACCATAGCGGACCAAGAGACCCAGTACTTC
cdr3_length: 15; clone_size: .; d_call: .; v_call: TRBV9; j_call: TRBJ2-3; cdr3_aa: CASSGRGSRTDTQYF; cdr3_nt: TGTGCCAGCAGCGGTCGGGGGTCTCGCACAGATACGCAGTATTTT